The 16 T cell receptor beta chains below come from one sample, sequenced in a study of CD8+CD57+ T cells in acquired aplastic anemia. Genomic DNA constituted the template upon which TCR beta VDJ and CDR3 profiling was performed. One entry per CDR3 protein results from TCRdb running MiXCR on the reads. The sample carries about 220,000 distinct CDR3 sequences, 34% recorded once. The sequenced material came from sorted CD4+, CD8+, or CD8+CD57+ T cells (not recorded which) from PBMCs. These receptors were taken from a human donor in good health, serving as a control.

This clonotype has a count of ten or more. V and J are TRBV19 and TRBJ2-1; 10 bases match TRBD1. This CDR3 has 14 residues. V shed 7 bases and J 6 bases; nucleotides not matched to a gene: 6. The V gene's germline CDR1 is LNHDA and CDR2 SQIVND (reference sequence). The CDR3 loop reads CASTRDRGSNEQFF. The CDR3 region has the DNA TGTGCCAGTACCAGGGACAGGGGTAGCAATGAGCAGTTCTTC.

The rearrangement uses TRBV10-3 and TRBJ2-3; no definite D call. Germline CDR1 is ENHRY and CDR2 is SYGVKD. V lost 10 bases and J lost 0, with 11 bases in between. The CDR3 runs 13 residues. The CDR3 DNA sequence: TGTGCCACTAACATCCATAGCACAGATACGCAGTATTTT. It specifies CATNIHSTDTQYF.

The chain is built from TRBV2 and TRBJ1-6; the match to TRBD1 covers 9 bases. V gave up 8 bases and J gave up 7 bases; unmatched junction bases: 9. CDR1 and CDR2 from the germline V gene are SNHLY and FYNNEI. The CDR3 totals 15 residues. The DNA for the CDR3 is TGTGCCAGCCGACAGGGGGTAGATTCCAATTCACCCCTCCACTTT. Its protein product is CASRQGVDSNSPLHF.

This clonotype has just a few counts. This chain links TRBV15 with TRBJ1-4; D call uncertain. CDR1 LNHNV and CDR2 YYDKDF come from the germline V gene (reference sequence). V lost 3 bases to trimming and J lost 4 bases, with 6 bases between them. The length of the CDR3 is 13 residues. CDR3 nucleotides: TGTGCCACCAGCAGGGCTTATAATGAAAAACTGTTTTTT. Residues: CATSRAYNEKLFF.

The chain combines TRBV25-1 with TRBJ2-7; D not certain. The CDR3 runs 14 residues. Germline values: CDR1 MGHDK, CDR2 SYGVNS. Trimming cost V 5 bases and J 2 bases, with 13 bases left between them. CDR3 in amino acids: CASSYSTVPYEQYF. The CDR3 DNA sequence: TGTGCCAGCAGTTACTCGACGGTTCCCTACGAGCAGTACTTC.

The V and J genes are TRBV3-1 and TRBJ1-6; D unclear. CDR1 and CDR2 from the germline V gene are LGHDT and YNNKEL (reference sequence). Trimming left V 6 bases short and J 6 bases short, with 9 bases between. The CDR3 totals 13 residues. CDR3 nucleotide sequence: TGTGCCAGCAGGCTCTTGGGTAATTCACCCCTCCACTTT. Its translation is CASRLLGNSPLHF.

Worth noting for this clonotype: Just one base apart from a much larger clone, this may be a read error. This likely comes from a read error, as the CDR3 has no conserved phenylalanine or tryptophan at its end. The CDR3: CSARVSQPVQETQYL. For the CDR3, the DNA is TGCAGTGCTAGAGTGAGTCAGCCAGTTCAAGAGACCCAGTACCTC. V and J are TRBV20-1 and TRBJ2-5; no clear D gene. The germline CDR1 and CDR2 sequences are DFQATT and SNEGSKA (reference sequence). The CDR3 has 15 residues. The germline V and J ends were trimmed by 1 base and 2 bases, with 14 bases remaining between them.

With regard to this clonotype: One junction end does not reproduce the germline sequence, and a read error may be involved. The CDR3 loop is CASKQGAGYEQYF. The DNA of the CDR3 is TGTGCCAGCAAACAGGGGGCCGGCTACGAGCAGTACTTC. The chain is built from TRBV10-2 and TRBJ2-7; 9 nucleotides agree with TRBD1. Germline CDR1 WSHSY, CDR2 SAAADI. The CDR3 runs to 13 residues.

This clonotype was seen just once. The rearrangement links TRBV5-1 to TRBJ2-2; 9 bases match TRBD1. There are 16 residues in the CDR3. Germline loops: CDR1 SGHRS, CDR2 YFSETQ. After removal of 4 bases from V and 5 bases from J, the junction contained 9 bases not matched to a gene. The CDR3: CASSRTGVLLTGELFF. The CDR3, as DNA: TGCGCCAGCAGCCGGACAGGGGTGTTGCTGACCGGGGAGCTGTTTTTT.

This clonotype was recorded a few times. The rearrangement links TRBV7-9 to TRBJ2-7, with D perhaps TRBD2 (5 bases). Germline loops: CDR1 SEHNR, CDR2 FQNEAQ (reference sequence). There are 15 residues in the CDR3. V lost 8 bases, J lost 0 bases, and 17 bases lay in between. The CDR3 DNA follows: TGTGCCAGCCCAGACTGGCGGGTGAGCTCCTACGAGCAGTACTTC. As protein: CASPDWRVSSYEQYF.

This chain connects TRBV20-1 to TRBJ1-1; tentative D call: TRBD1 (5 bases). The CDR3 is 15 residues long. The V end was cut by 2 bases, the J end by 7 bases, with 20 bases between. CDR1 is DFQATT, CDR2 SNEGSKA, per germline (reference sequence). Here the CDR3 DNA reads TGCAGTGCTAGACGCATTGTATTGGGGGAGAGTGAAGCTTTCTTT. This codes for CSARRIVLGESEAFF.

V and J are TRBV19 and TRBJ1-2; 8 bases agree with TRBD1. V trimming: 6 bases; J trimming: 8 bases; junction bases outside the gene matches: 8. Germline V gene data show CDR1 as LNHDA and CDR2 as SQIVND (reference sequence). CDR3 size: 13 residues. CDR3 sequence (DNA): TGTGCCAGTAGGACAGGGGTGGGATGCGGCTACACCTTC. Translated: CASRTGVGCGYTF.

The chain has TRBV2 and TRBJ2-1; 8 positions agree with TRBD2. This CDR3 spans 13 amino acids. J lost 8 bases, V lost 9 bases, and 9 bases had no gene match. CDR1 is SNHLY and CDR2 is FYNNEI in the germline V gene. CDR3 coding DNA: TGTGCCAGTAGTATTTGGCGGGGGGATGAGCAGTTCTTC. Residues: CASSIWRGDEQFF. Drawing the rest from reference TRBV2 and TRBJ2-1, the complete variable domain is EPEVTQTPSHQVTQMGQEVILRCVPISNHLYFYWYRQILGQKVEFLVSFYNNEISEKSEIFDDQFSVERPDGSNFTLKIRSTKLEDSAMYFCASSIWRGDEQFFGPGTRLTVL.

V and J are TRBV20-1 and TRBJ2-7; no definite D call. The CDR3 is 12 residues long. The ends were cut back, 0 bases at V and 10 bases at J, with 13 bases in the middle. Germline V CDR1 and CDR2: DFQATT, SNEGSKA (reference sequence). The CDR3 protein is CSARDTDMEQYF. The CDR3 DNA follows: TGCAGTGCTAGAGATACCGACATGGAACAGTACTTC.

Points on this clonotype: Since a much larger clone is just one base distant, this may be a read error. The conserved closing phenylalanine or tryptophan is absent in this CDR3, likely reflecting a read error. V is TRBV20-1 and J is TRBJ2-2, with TRBD2 as a possible D gene (5 bases). The CDR3 is made up of 12 amino acids. Germline V lookup: CDR1 DFQATT, CDR2 SNEGSKA (reference sequence). The germline V and J ends were trimmed by 2 bases and 8 bases, with 9 bases remaining between them. For the CDR3, the DNA is TGCAGTGCTAGATTTCCGGGGGGGGAGCTGTTTTCT. Protein: CSARFPGGELFS.

This clonotype showed up many times. This chain joins TRBV12-3 or TRBV12-4 and TRBJ2-4; either TRBD1 or TRBD2 may supply D (5 bases each). V lost 3 bases and J lost 7, with 13 bases in between. The CDR3 is 14 residues long. The CDR3 spells CASSFFPGRNIQYF. The DNA of the CDR3 is TGTGCCAGCAGTTTTTTCCCGGGACGGAACATTCAGTACTTC.